These T cell receptor beta chains were read from a single sample in a study of T cell repertoires in cytomegalovirus infection. TCRdb fed the reads into MiXCR, producing one record per CDR3 protein. This sample carries roughly 700,000 distinct CDR3 sequences, roughly a third of them seen once, and the ten largest clones take 18%. Which antigens these TCRs recognize remains unknown. Sequencing was performed on cultured PBMCs, taken from culture after CMV antigen stimulation. The receptor set was obtained from a human donor in good health (CMV status not recorded). Some clones in this sample may be carry-over from other donors' samples. The CDR3 runs from the conserved cysteine through the conserved F or W. Each record gives: CDR3 length, clone size, J gene, V gene, D gene, CDR3 protein, CDR3 DNA. A D gene is named only where the DNA matches it firmly. Where a row states a size, it is once, few, many or the class of an expanded clone; other rows omit it.

len: 14; abundance: few; j_gene: TRBJ2-2; v_gene: TRBV7-6; d_gene: .; CDR3aa: CASSPGGDTGELFF; CDR3nt: TGTGCCAGCAGCCCCGGAGGGGACACCGGGGAGCTGTTTTTT
len: 15; abundance: few; j_gene: TRBJ2-3; v_gene: TRBV27; d_gene: .; CDR3aa: CATTQDPSETDTQYF; CDR3nt: TGTGCCACCACCCAGGATCCTTCGGAAACAGATACGCAGTATTTT
len: 17; abundance: .; j_gene: TRBJ1-6; v_gene: TRBV7-2; d_gene: .; CDR3aa: CASSLLNLTALYSPLHF; CDR3nt: TGTGCCAGCAGCTTACTAAATCTGACAGCACTATATTCACCCCTCCACTTT
len: 12; abundance: .; j_gene: TRBJ1-6; v_gene: TRBV7-2; d_gene: .; CDR3aa: CASSLNGPPLHF; CDR3nt: TGTGCCAGCAGCTTAAATGGTCCCCCCCTCCACTTT
len: 16; abundance: few; j_gene: TRBJ2-5; v_gene: TRBV11-2; d_gene: .; CDR3aa: CASSYPLGSSQETQYF; CDR3nt: TGTGCCAGCAGCTACCCCCTTGGGAGTTCTCAAGAGACCCAGTACTTC
len: 12; abundance: .; j_gene: TRBJ1-2; v_gene: TRBV6-1; d_gene: .; CDR3aa: CASNGGSYGYTF; CDR3nt: TGTGCCAGCAATGGGGGGTCCTATGGCTACACCTTC
len: 15; abundance: .; j_gene: TRBJ1-4; v_gene: TRBV7-2; d_gene: .; CDR3aa: CASTGGSATNEKLFF; CDR3nt: TGTGCCAGCACCGGCGGGTCTGCAACTAATGAAAAACTGTTTTTT
len: 15; abundance: .; j_gene: TRBJ2-1; v_gene: TRBV20-1; d_gene: .; CDR3aa: CSATPGTVTYNEQFF; CDR3nt: TGCAGTGCTACTCCCGGGACTGTTACCTACAATGAGCAGTTCTTC
len: 14; abundance: once; j_gene: TRBJ1-1; v_gene: TRBV12-3/TRBV12-4; d_gene: .; CDR3aa: CASSLSTWGTEAFF; CDR3nt: TGTGCCAGCAGTTTGTCCACTTGGGGCACTGAAGCTTTCTTT
len: 15; abundance: .; j_gene: TRBJ2-7; v_gene: TRBV5-4; d_gene: TRBD2; CDR3aa: CASSEGLADSYEQYF; CDR3nt: TGTGCCAGCAGCGAAGGACTAGCGGACAGCTACGAGCAGTACTTC
len: 14; abundance: .; j_gene: TRBJ2-5; v_gene: TRBV12-3/TRBV12-4; d_gene: .; CDR3aa: CASSYRVIQETQYF; CDR3nt: TGTGCCAGCAGTTACAGGGTGATTCAAGAGACCCAGTACTTC
len: 16; abundance: .; j_gene: TRBJ1-5; v_gene: TRBV5-4; d_gene: .; CDR3aa: CASSNPDRGSNQPQHF; CDR3nt: TGTGCCAGCAGCAACCCTGATAGGGGAAGCAATCAGCCCCAGCATTTT
len: 14; abundance: .; j_gene: TRBJ2-5; v_gene: TRBV7-9; d_gene: .; CDR3aa: CASSHWTDQETQYF; CDR3nt: TGTGCCAGCAGCCACTGGACAGACCAAGAGACCCAGTACTTC
len: 14; abundance: many; j_gene: TRBJ1-5; v_gene: TRBV7-6; d_gene: TRBD1; CDR3aa: CASSLLQGAKPQHF; CDR3nt: TGTGCCAGCAGCTTATTGCAGGGGGCCAAGCCCCAGCATTTT
len: 18; abundance: .; j_gene: TRBJ2-5; v_gene: TRBV2; d_gene: TRBD2; CDR3aa: CARSEVTSGGALQETQYF; CDR3nt: TGTGCCAGGAGTGAGGTGACTAGCGGGGGGGCCCTCCAAGAGACCCAGTACTTC
len: 14; abundance: few; j_gene: TRBJ2-7; v_gene: TRBV6-2/TRBV6-3; d_gene: .; CDR3aa: CASSSPDWPYEQYF; CDR3nt: TGTGCCAGCAGTTCCCCAGACTGGCCCTACGAGCAGTACTTC
len: 16; abundance: .; j_gene: TRBJ1-1; v_gene: TRBV5-1; d_gene: TRBD1; CDR3aa: CASSWDRGRRYTEAFF; CDR3nt: TGCGCCAGCAGCTGGGACAGGGGGCGTCGGTACACTGAAGCTTTCTTT
len: 14; abundance: .; j_gene: TRBJ1-4; v_gene: TRBV27; d_gene: .; CDR3aa: CASSPGFWGEKLFF; CDR3nt: TGTGCCAGCAGCCCGGGGTTTTGGGGAGAAAAACTGTTTTTT
len: 13; abundance: .; j_gene: TRBJ2-1; v_gene: TRBV28; d_gene: .; CDR3aa: CASSPTSRRKQFF; CDR3nt: TGTGCCAGCAGTCCTACGTCCAGGAGAAAGCAGTTCTTC
len: 14; abundance: once; j_gene: TRBJ1-2; v_gene: TRBV5-3; d_gene: TRBD1; CDR3aa: CASSPAGTGRTYTF; CDR3nt: TGTGCCAGCAGTCCGGCCGGGACAGGGCGCACGTACACCTTC
len: 16; abundance: .; j_gene: TRBJ2-3; v_gene: TRBV7-2; d_gene: TRBD2; CDR3aa: CASRTVAGGLTDTQYF; CDR3nt: TGTGCCAGCAGGACCGTAGCGGGAGGGCTCACAGATACGCAGTATTTT
len: 13; abundance: many; j_gene: TRBJ1-1; v_gene: TRBV7-2; d_gene: .; CDR3aa: CASSLAMNTEAFF; CDR3nt: TGTGCCAGCAGCTTAGCTATGAACACTGAAGCTTTCTTT
len: 14; abundance: .; j_gene: TRBJ2-3; v_gene: TRBV11-2; d_gene: .; CDR3aa: CASSPRGGPDTQYF; CDR3nt: TGTGCCAGCAGCCCAAGAGGAGGGCCAGATACGCAGTATTTT
len: 14; abundance: few; j_gene: TRBJ2-7; v_gene: TRBV7-9; d_gene: .; CDR3aa: CASSSPQGSYEQYF; CDR3nt: TGTGCCAGCAGCTCCCCCCAGGGATCCTACGAGCAGTACTTC
len: 18; abundance: .; j_gene: TRBJ2-6; v_gene: TRBV7-9; d_gene: .; CDR3aa: CASSFPRWGSSGANVLTF; CDR3nt: TGTGCCAGCAGCTTCCCTCGGTGGGGTAGCTCTGGGGCCAACGTCCTGACTTTC
len: 14; abundance: .; j_gene: TRBJ2-1; v_gene: TRBV2; d_gene: TRBD1; CDR3aa: CALQRDRWGNEQFF; CDR3nt: TGTGCTCTCCAGAGGGACAGGTGGGGGAATGAGCAGTTCTTC
len: 12; abundance: many; j_gene: TRBJ1-1; v_gene: TRBV7-2; d_gene: .; CDR3aa: CASSSDSWFAFF; CDR3nt: TGTGCCAGCAGTTCAGATAGTTGGTTCGCTTTCTTT
len: 15; abundance: .; j_gene: TRBJ2-7; v_gene: TRBV19; d_gene: .; CDR3aa: CATGDATENLDEQYF; CDR3nt: TGTGCCACTGGGGATGCGACGGAGAATCTGGACGAGCAGTACTTC
len: 15; abundance: .; j_gene: TRBJ2-3; v_gene: TRBV12-3/TRBV12-4; d_gene: .; CDR3aa: CASSSPYTGTDTQYF; CDR3nt: TGTGCCAGCAGTTCCCCTTACACGGGGACAGATACGCAGTATTTT
len: 14; abundance: many; j_gene: TRBJ1-2; v_gene: TRBV7-2; d_gene: TRBD1; CDR3aa: CASSPTGVVDGYTF; CDR3nt: TGTGCCAGCAGCCCAACAGGGGTGGTTGATGGCTACACCTTC
len: 16; abundance: once; j_gene: TRBJ1-2; v_gene: TRBV6-1; d_gene: TRBD1; CDR3aa: CASSEIGTGSFYGYTF; CDR3nt: TGTGCCAGCAGTGAAATCGGGACAGGGAGCTTCTATGGCTACACCTTC
len: 15; abundance: .; j_gene: TRBJ1-6; v_gene: TRBV6-1; d_gene: TRBD1; CDR3aa: CASNPGQIKNSPLHF; CDR3nt: TGTGCCAGCAACCCGGGACAGATTAAGAATTCACCCCTCCACTTT
len: 17; abundance: .; j_gene: TRBJ2-1; v_gene: TRBV20-1; d_gene: TRBD1; CDR3aa: CSARELTGTGKYNEQFF; CDR3nt: TGCAGTGCTAGAGAACTAACCGGGACAGGGAAATACAATGAGCAGTTCTTC
len: 14; abundance: few; j_gene: TRBJ2-3; v_gene: TRBV7-2; d_gene: .; CDR3aa: CASTLGGDSDTQYF; CDR3nt: TGTGCCAGCACCTTGGGGGGAGATTCGGATACGCAGTATTTT
len: 16; abundance: many; j_gene: TRBJ1-2; v_gene: TRBV4-2; d_gene: TRBD1; CDR3aa: CASSQVSLGQKYGYTF; CDR3nt: TGTGCCAGCAGCCAAGTTTCACTGGGACAGAAATATGGCTACACCTTC
len: 16; abundance: few; j_gene: TRBJ2-2; v_gene: TRBV19; d_gene: TRBD1; CDR3aa: CASSIAGTENTGELFF; CDR3nt: TGTGCCAGTAGTATAGCGGGGACAGAGAACACCGGGGAGCTGTTTTTT
len: 17; abundance: .; j_gene: TRBJ2-7; v_gene: TRBV7-2; d_gene: .; CDR3aa: CASTFRGTPVGSYEQYF; CDR3nt: TGTGCCAGCACCTTTAGGGGGACTCCGGTGGGCTCCTACGAGCAGTACTTC
len: 13; abundance: .; j_gene: TRBJ2-1; v_gene: TRBV19; d_gene: .; CDR3aa: CASSLRASDEQFF; CDR3nt: TGTGCCAGCAGCCTCCGTGCTAGCGATGAGCAGTTCTTC
len: 15; abundance: .; j_gene: TRBJ2-5; v_gene: TRBV6-5; d_gene: .; CDR3aa: CASSAPGTTQETQYF; CDR3nt: TGTGCCAGCAGTGCCCCCGGGACCACTCAAGAGACCCAGTACTTC
len: 14; abundance: .; j_gene: TRBJ2-2; v_gene: TRBV19; d_gene: .; CDR3aa: CASSIAGNTGELFF; CDR3nt: TGTGCCAGTAGTATAGCAGGGAACACCGGGGAGCTGTTTTTT
len: 15; abundance: many; j_gene: TRBJ2-3; v_gene: TRBV7-8; d_gene: TRBD1; CDR3aa: CASIPGTGFTDTQYF; CDR3nt: TGTGCCAGCATCCCCGGGACAGGGTTCACAGATACGCAGTATTTT
len: 15; abundance: .; j_gene: TRBJ2-5; v_gene: TRBV5-4; d_gene: .; CDR3aa: CASSLGWTEQETQYF; CDR3nt: TGTGCCAGCAGCTTAGGATGGACAGAGCAAGAGACCCAGTACTTC
len: 17; abundance: .; j_gene: TRBJ1-1; v_gene: TRBV7-9; d_gene: .; CDR3aa: CASSLALGTHRNTEAFF; CDR3nt: TGTGCCAGCAGCTTAGCGCTAGGTACCCATAGAAACACTGAAGCTTTCTTT
len: 14; abundance: few; j_gene: TRBJ1-1; v_gene: TRBV19; d_gene: .; CDR3aa: CASSNRNVNTEAFF; CDR3nt: TGTGCCAGTAGTAACAGGAACGTGAACACTGAAGCTTTCTTT
len: 14; abundance: few; j_gene: TRBJ1-1; v_gene: TRBV11-2; d_gene: TRBD1; CDR3aa: CASSQTGTGRRAFF; CDR3nt: TGTGCCAGCAGCCAAACCGGGACAGGGCGGCGAGCTTTCTTT